Shown below are 29 T cell receptor beta chains from a single sample sequenced in a study of identical twins. A single record per CDR3 protein comes from TCRdb applying MiXCR to the 5' RACE reads. Among around 240,000 distinct CDR3 sequences listed, approximately 10% were seen once. Sequencing input: memory T cells sorted from blood. These receptors were collected from a man in his fifties in good health.

This clonotype was seen a handful of times. The J gene is TRBJ2-7, the V gene TRBV12-3 or TRBV12-4, with 11 positions matching TRBD1. The length of the CDR3 is 15 residues. The ends lost 5 bases at V and 4 bases at J; junction bases unmatched: 7. CDR3 coding DNA: TGTGCCAGCAGTATCCGGACAGGGGGCCTTTACGAGCAGTACTTC. Translating it yields CASSIRTGGLYEQYF.

The table lists this clonotype with a few counts. This chain joins TRBV20-1 and TRBJ2-7; 16 bases fit TRBD2. The CDR3 is made up of 16 amino acids. Germline-derived CDR1 and CDR2 are DFQATT and SNEGSKA (reference sequence). Trimming removed 1 base from V and 3 bases from J; junction bases left unmatched: 3. The chain's CDR3 is CSARGGLAGGYYEQYF. In nucleotides, the CDR3 is TGCAGTGCTAGAGGGGGACTAGCGGGAGGGTACTACGAGCAGTACTTC.

The chain has TRBV10-3 and TRBJ2-7; D remains unclear. CDR1 and CDR2 from the germline V gene are ENHRY and SYGVKD. The CDR3 extends over 14 amino acids. Between the trimmed V and J ends, which lost 2 bases and 2 bases, there was a span of 10 bases. The CDR3 coding sequence is TGTGCCATCAGTGAGCAGGCAGGCACCTACGAGCAGTACTTC. Its translation: CAISEQAGTYEQYF.

About this clonotype: This may be a read error, as it is one base from a much larger clone. J is TRBJ1-2 and V is TRBV6-4; weak D call: TRBD1 (6 bases). The V and J ends lost 0 bases and 7 bases respectively, with 15 bases between them. The CDR3 is made up of 15 amino acids. Per germline, CDR1 MRHNA and CDR2 SNTAGT. In DNA form, the CDR3 reads TGTGCCAGCAGTGACTCGATCGGGGGACACCGTGGCTACACCTTC. Translating gives CASSDSIGGHRGYTF.

The rearrangement uses TRBV7-9 and TRBJ2-7, with TRBD1 identical over 7 bases. Unmatched junction bases numbered 12, after V lost 5 bases and J lost 5 bases. The CDR3 consists of 15 residues. Germline V CDR1 and CDR2: SEHNR, FQNEAQ (reference sequence). CDR3 amino acids: CASSPIQGRGDEQYF. The CDR3 DNA reads TGTGCCAGCAGCCCGATACAGGGGAGAGGGGACGAGCAGTACTTC.

This clonotype has ten or more counts. The V and J genes are TRBV4-3 and TRBJ1-2; D perhaps matches TRBD1 (6 bases). Looked up from germline, CDR1 is LGHNA and CDR2 is YSLEER. The CDR3 covers 13 residues. Between the trimmed V and J ends, which lost 2 bases and 4 bases, there was a span of 8 bases. The chain's CDR3 is CASSQPDSYGYTF. The DNA of the CDR3 is TGCGCCAGCAGCCAACCGGACAGCTATGGCTACACCTTC.

This chain connects TRBV7-2 to TRBJ2-2; D not certain. Germline CDR1 and CDR2: SGHTA and FQGNSA. V shed 0 bases and J shed 4 bases, with 6 bases lying between them. This CDR3 contains 14 residues. CDR3: CASSLAASTGELFF. CDR3 coding DNA: TGTGCCAGCAGCTTAGCGGCCTCCACCGGGGAGCTGTTTTTT. Based on the CDR3 plus reference TRBV7-2 and TRBJ2-2, the full variable domain is GAGVSQSPSNKVTEKGKDVELRCDPISGHTALYWYRQSLGQGLEFLIYFQGNSAPDKSGLPSDRFSAERTGGSVSTLTIQRTQQEDSAVYLCASSLAASTGELFFGEGSRLTVL.

V and J are TRBV5-1 and TRBJ2-1; maybe TRBD1 (5 bases). Germline V CDR1 and CDR2: SGHRS, YFSETQ. The germline V and J ends were trimmed by 0 bases and 1 base, with 8 bases remaining between them. The CDR3 sequence is 15 residues long. The CDR3 sequence: CASSLARESYNEQFF. In DNA form, the CDR3 reads TGCGCCAGCAGCTTGGCCAGGGAATCCTACAATGAGCAGTTCTTC.

As regards this clonotype: With a much larger clone just one base away, this may be a read error. The chain recombines TRBV29-1 with TRBJ2-7, with a weak D call TRBD2 (6 bases). V dropped 6 bases and J dropped 6 bases, with 18 bases sitting between them. The CDR3 sequence is 13 residues long. Germline V CDR1 and CDR2: SQVTM, ANQGSEA. CDR3 in DNA: TGCAGCGTGGGACGGGAGCCCTCTACCGAGCAGTACTTC. Translated: CSVGREPSTEQYF.

The V call is TRBV6-2 or TRBV6-3, the J call TRBJ1-5; 7 bases map to TRBD1. V lost 2 bases, J lost 2 bases, and 3 bases stayed unmatched. The length of the CDR3 is 15 residues. CDR1 and CDR2 from the germline V gene are MNHEY and SVGEGT. The CDR3 DNA reads as TGTGCCAGCAGTTACCCCGGACAGGGCAATCAGCCCCAGCATTTT. Its translation: CASSYPGQGNQPQHF.

This clonotype was picked up a small number of times. This chain joins TRBV9 and TRBJ2-2, with 7 bases matching TRBD1. CDR3 length: 15 amino acids. V shed 4 bases and J 1 base; nucleotides not matched to a gene: 4. Germline V gene lookup returns CDR1 SGDLS and CDR2 YYNGEE. The CDR3 region is CASSPGDRNTGELFF. DNA for the CDR3: TGTGCCAGCAGCCCAGGGGACAGGAACACCGGGGAGCTGTTTTTT.

There are many counts of this clonotype. The chain is built from TRBV28 and TRBJ1-4, with TRBD1 identical over 7 bases. The CDR3 is 13 residues long. V was clipped by 3 bases and J by 7 bases; unmatched bases: 2. Germline loops: CDR1 MDHEN, CDR2 SYDVKM. The CDR3: CASSLNRGEKLFF. CDR3 sequence (DNA): TGTGCCAGCAGTTTGAACAGGGGTGAAAAACTGTTTTTT.

The genes are TRBV5-6 and TRBJ2-5; the D gene is possibly TRBD2 (5 bases). The CDR3 is 14 amino acids. The V gene's germline CDR1 is SGHDT and CDR2 YYEEEE. Trimming left V 3 bases short and J 1 base short, with 10 bases between. The CDR3 region is CASSSGLPQETQYF. The DNA for the CDR3 is TGTGCCAGCAGCTCCGGACTGCCCCAAGAGACCCAGTACTTC.

This chain joins TRBV24-1 and TRBJ2-3, with D maybe TRBD2 (7 bases). Germline loops: CDR1 KGHDR, CDR2 SFDVKD. Between the trimmed V and J ends, which lost 5 bases and 5 bases, there was a span of 22 bases. The CDR3 contains 17 residues. CDR3 coding DNA: TGTGCCACCAGTGCCGTATCCCGGGGGGCGCGTAAAGATACGCAGTATTTT. Its translation is CATSAVSRGARKDTQYF.

This clonotype has more than one count but fewer than ten. The chain joins TRBV12-3 or TRBV12-4 to TRBJ1-1; D is unresolved. V lost 0 bases to trimming and J lost 1 base, with 6 bases between them. The CDR3 loop spans 14 amino acids. The CDR3 nucleotides are TGTGCCAGCAGTTTAGCGGTGCAGAACACTGAAGCTTTCTTT. It specifies CASSLAVQNTEAFF.

V and J are TRBV7-8 and TRBJ2-5; TRBD2 matches at 11 bases. Trimming cost V 1 base and J 7 bases; bases outside gene matches: 8. Germline values: CDR1 SGHVS, CDR2 FQNEAQ. The length of the CDR3 is 16 residues. CDR3 sequence: CASSLVTSTSGVTQYF. The CDR3 nucleotides are TGTGCCAGCAGCTTAGTTACGTCGACTAGCGGGGTGACCCAGTACTTC. The full variable domain, rest sourced from reference TRBV7-8 and TRBJ2-5, is GAGVSQSPRYKVAKRGQDVALRCDPISGHVSLFWYQQALGQGPEFLTYFQNEAQLDKSGLPSDRFFAERPEGSVSTLKIQRTQQEDSAVYLCASSLVTSTSGVTQYFGPGTRLLVL.

This clonotype was detected many times. This chain joins TRBV28 and TRBJ1-4; perhaps TRBD1 as D (5 bases). Germline values: CDR1 MDHEN, CDR2 SYDVKM. V lost 7 bases and J 10 bases, leaving 28 bases between the germline ends. This CDR3 has 17 amino acids. Here the CDR3 DNA reads TGTGCCAGCACAGAGACGGACACGTACCAAGGGGTTGGAAAACTGTTTTTT. As protein: CASTETDTYQGVGKLFF.

This clonotype was recorded a few times. This rearrangement joins TRBV5-5 to TRBJ2-7; 13 nucleotides match TRBD2. The CDR3 sequence is 16 residues long. Germline CDR1 SGHKS, CDR2 YYEKEE (reference sequence). J lost 2 bases, V lost 4 bases, and 6 bases had no gene match. CDR3 sequence (DNA): TGTGCCAGCAGCCCGGCCGGGACTAGCGGGACCTACGAGCAGTACTTC. Translating it yields CASSPAGTSGTYEQYF.

The rearrangement joins TRBV30 to TRBJ1-6; D is unclear. The CDR3 has 13 residues. The V end was cut by 3 bases, the J end by 7 bases, with 10 bases between. Germline V lookup: CDR1 GTSNPN, CDR2 SVGIG (reference sequence). CDR3 amino acids: CAWRVQLNSPLHF. The CDR3 DNA is TGTGCCTGGAGGGTACAGCTCAATTCACCCCTCCACTTT.

Ten or more counts support this clonotype. The CDR3 reads CASSFRAGDQETQYF. DNA of the CDR3: TGCGCCAGCAGCTTTCGGGCAGGGGACCAAGAGACCCAGTACTTC. The gene calls are TRBV5-1 and TRBJ2-5; possible D gene TRBD1, 6 bases. V was trimmed by 2 bases and J by 0 bases, leaving 11 bases between them. The CDR3 runs to 15 residues. CDR1 and CDR2 (germline): SGHRS, YFSETQ.

V usage is TRBV5-5 and J usage is TRBJ2-7; perhaps D is TRBD1 or TRBD2 (5 bases each). Between the trimmed V and J ends, which lost 0 bases and 6 bases, there was a span of 19 bases. Germline CDR1 reads SGHKS; CDR2 reads YYEKEE (reference sequence). The CDR3 has 16 residues. The CDR3 loop is CASSLAGPSTSSEQYF. Written as DNA, the CDR3 is TGTGCCAGCAGCTTGGCGGGACCCTCTACCTCTTCCGAGCAGTACTTC.

The chain is built from TRBV13 and TRBJ2-7; 7 bases are shared with TRBD1. The junction had 13 bases not matched to a gene; V was cut back by 5 bases and J by 3 bases. Germline V gene lookup returns CDR1 PRHDT and CDR2 FYEKMQ (reference sequence). CDR3 size: 16 residues. In DNA form, the CDR3 reads TGTGCCAGCAGCCAGAAGACAGGGATCTGGGACTACGAGCAGTACTTC. Its translation is CASSQKTGIWDYEQYF.

The chain uses TRBV12-3 or TRBV12-4 and TRBJ2-2; perhaps TRBD1 as D (6 bases). V lost 3 bases to trimming and J lost 6 bases, with 14 bases between them. The CDR3 spans 15 residues. CDR3 in amino acids: CASSFWQGMAGELFF. The DNA for the CDR3 is TGTGCCAGCAGTTTTTGGCAGGGGATGGCCGGGGAGCTGTTTTTT.

This clonotype was detected many times. This chain joins TRBV5-1 and TRBJ2-4; TRBD1 might be the D (6 bases). CDR1 is SGHRS, CDR2 YFSETQ, per germline. Trimming took off 4 bases at V and 9 bases at J, with 17 bases between the two ends. The CDR3 consists of 14 residues. The CDR3 DNA sequence: TGCGCCAGCAGCCCGATGGGCAGGGGCGGCATTCAGTACTTC. Residues: CASSPMGRGGIQYF.

This clonotype was detected many times. The genes are TRBV6-2 or TRBV6-3 and TRBJ2-7; D ambiguous. The germline CDR1 and CDR2 sequences are MNHEY and SVGEGT. V lost 7 bases to trimming and J lost 5 bases, with 18 bases between them. The CDR3 length is 14 residues. CDR3 region: CASTRGGWRDEQYF. The CDR3 nucleotides read TGTGCCAGCACCAGAGGTGGGTGGCGAGACGAGCAGTACTTC.

This clonotype was recorded many times. J is TRBJ2-2 and V is TRBV7-9; D unresolved. V was shortened by 5 bases and J by 2 bases, with 18 bases between the two germline ends. Per germline, CDR1 SEHNR and CDR2 FQNEAQ (reference sequence). The CDR3 is made up of 17 amino acids. The CDR3 sequence is CASSPAKYYTNTGELFF. CDR3 in DNA: TGTGCCAGCAGCCCCGCGAAGTACTATACAAACACCGGGGAGCTGTTTTTT.

This clonotype was recorded at least ten times. V gene TRBV20-1 combines with J gene TRBJ2-7, with a weak D call TRBD1 (5 bases). This CDR3 contains 14 residues. V was clipped by 4 bases and J by 5 bases, with 18 bases between them. Per germline, CDR1 DFQATT and CDR2 SNEGSKA (reference sequence). As DNA, the CDR3 is TGCAGTGCTAAGAACAGGCCAGCCGACCACGAGCAGTACTTC. The encoded protein is CSAKNRPADHEQYF.

This clonotype was counted only a few times. J is TRBJ2-1 and V is TRBV15, with D unclear. In germline, CDR1 is LNHNV, CDR2 YYDKDF (reference sequence). The CDR3 totals 14 residues. V lost 0 bases and J lost 9, with 12 bases in between. CDR3 coding DNA: TGTGCCACCAGCAGAGATTTGCAGACGGGTGAGCAGTTCTTC. The encoded protein is CATSRDLQTGEQFF.

This clonotype occurred many times. The chain uses TRBV7-8 and TRBJ2-1, with D possibly being TRBD1 or TRBD2 (5 bases each). Looked up from germline, CDR1 is SGHVS and CDR2 is FQNEAQ. V lost 6 bases and J lost 0, with 24 bases in between. This CDR3 comprises 19 residues. The CDR3 loop is CASRISALRGPSSYNEQFF. CDR3 nucleotide sequence: TGTGCCAGCAGGATCTCGGCCCTTCGGGGACCTAGCTCCTACAATGAGCAGTTCTTC.